This T cell receptor beta chain was documented in a study of blood T cell repertoires in COVID-19. The wider study: The United States, Italy and Spain provided the acute and convalescent COVID-19 samples. T cells, B-cell-depleted T cells, or PBMCs provided the cDNA or gDNA that served as material.

Source study methods: Reference gene primer amplification gave nucleated cell count estimates. Clones were read by immunoSEQ multiplex PCR, and TCRdb kept only the in-frame ones, dropping some. V, J and clone size derive from that table, while D and trimming were established from the DNA sequence. This table has 140,000 or so clones, roughly 89% appearing once. The ends were cut back, 2 bases at V and 1 base at J, with 5 bases in the middle. The CDR3 loop spans 14 amino acids. Germline values: CDR1 LNHDA, CDR2 SQIVND (reference sequence). The gene calls are TRBV19 and TRBJ2-2, with D hard to call. The sequence derives from a woman in her 50s with active or convalescent COVID-19. Specimen: peripheral blood. The CDR3 DNA sequence: TGTGCCAGTAGTATAAGACAGAACACCGGGGAGCTGTTTTTT. Its protein is CASSIRQNTGELFF.